This is a list of T cell receptor beta chains from one sample in a study of radiotherapy plus CTLA-4 blockade in lung cancer. The table came from immunoSEQ multiplex PCR; TCRdb's copy has only in-frame clones and leaves some out. The data show around 44,000 clones, with 75% to 90% seen just once and 15% to 20% held by the top ten. Sequencing was performed on peripheral blood, taken from a patient treated with radiotherapy plus ipilimumab. The source of these receptors is a human donor with non-small cell lung cancer that progressed on radiotherapy plus ipilimumab. Some clones in this sample may be carry-over from other donors' samples. Both conserved end residues are part of each CDR3. Each record gives: CDR3 length, V gene, clone size, D gene, J gene, CDR3 protein, CDR3 DNA. D genes are given only for firm matches. Expanded clones are given a class, and other clones once, few, many or no size at all.

len: 13; v_gene: TRBV5-6; abundance: .; d_gene: TRBD2; j_gene: TRBJ2-5; CDR3aa: CASSRRGGETQYF; CDR3nt: TGTGCCAGCAGCCGACGGGGGGGGGAGACCCAGTACTTC
len: 16; v_gene: TRBV27; abundance: .; d_gene: TRBD1; j_gene: TRBJ2-1; CDR3aa: CASSLSMDRADNEQFF; CDR3nt: TGTGCCAGCAGTTTATCGATGGACAGGGCCGACAATGAGCAGTTCTTC
len: 15; v_gene: TRBV11-2; abundance: .; d_gene: TRBD1; j_gene: TRBJ1-2; CDR3aa: CASSSGDRPNYGYTF; CDR3nt: TGTGCCAGCAGCTCAGGGGACAGGCCTAACTATGGCTACACCTTC
len: 16; v_gene: TRBV21-1; abundance: few; d_gene: .; j_gene: TRBJ2-1; CDR3aa: CASSKCDGPSRNEQFF; CDR3nt: TGTGCCAGCAGCAAATGTGACGGCCCCTCGCGGAATGAGCAGTTCTTC
len: 16; v_gene: TRBV28; abundance: .; d_gene: TRBD2; j_gene: TRBJ2-2; CDR3aa: CASSLTSATFTGELFF; CDR3nt: TGTGCCAGCAGTCTGACTAGCGCAACATTCACCGGGGAGCTGTTTTTT
len: 16; v_gene: TRBV5-1; abundance: few; d_gene: TRBD2; j_gene: TRBJ2-3; CDR3aa: CASSSASGADTDTQYF; CDR3nt: TGCGCCAGCAGCTCCGCTAGCGGGGCTGACACAGATACGCAGTATTTT
len: 13; v_gene: TRBV5-4; abundance: .; d_gene: .; j_gene: TRBJ2-7; CDR3aa: CASSLPGKYEQYF; CDR3nt: TGTGCCAGCAGCTTGCCAGGGAAATACGAGCAGTACTTC
len: 14; v_gene: TRBV18; abundance: .; d_gene: TRBD2; j_gene: TRBJ2-1; CDR3aa: CASSPGLVFNEQFF; CDR3nt: TGTGCCAGCTCACCGGGACTAGTTTTCAATGAGCAGTTCTTC
len: 15; v_gene: TRBV5-1; abundance: .; d_gene: .; j_gene: TRBJ2-2; CDR3aa: CATTEGGPSTGELFF; CDR3nt: TGCGCCACCACAGAGGGGGGGCCTTCCACCGGGGAGCTGTTTTTT
len: 15; v_gene: TRBV30; abundance: .; d_gene: .; j_gene: TRBJ1-2; CDR3aa: CAWSAGSGGTYGYTF; CDR3nt: TGTGCCTGGAGCGCAGGGTCCGGGGGTACCTATGGCTACACCTTC
len: 16; v_gene: TRBV4-1; abundance: .; d_gene: .; j_gene: TRBJ2-7; CDR3aa: CASSQGPRGGVYEQYF; CDR3nt: TGCGCCAGCAGCCAAGGCCCTCGCGGGGGCGTCTACGAGCAGTACTTC
len: 13; v_gene: TRBV4-2; abundance: .; d_gene: .; j_gene: TRBJ1-5; CDR3aa: CASSQEAGDPQHF; CDR3nt: TGTGCCAGCAGCCAGGAAGCAGGGGACCCCCAGCATTTT
len: 16; v_gene: TRBV9; abundance: .; d_gene: .; j_gene: TRBJ2-3; CDR3aa: CASSAPARGASDTQYF; CDR3nt: TGTGCCAGCAGCGCACCTGCCAGGGGGGCCTCAGATACGCAGTATTTT
len: 13; v_gene: TRBV29-1; abundance: .; d_gene: .; j_gene: TRBJ1-3; CDR3aa: CSVEPVQGNTIYF; CDR3nt: TGCAGCGTTGAACCAGTACAAGGAAACACCATATATTTT
len: 18; v_gene: TRBV2; abundance: .; d_gene: TRBD2; j_gene: TRBJ2-3; CDR3aa: CASSLSPWTSENTDTQYF; CDR3nt: TGTGCCAGCAGTCTAAGCCCTTGGACTAGCGAGAACACAGATACGCAGTATTTT
len: 14; v_gene: TRBV27; abundance: .; d_gene: TRBD2; j_gene: TRBJ2-7; CDR3aa: CASSLSTSGSEQYF; CDR3nt: TGTGCCAGCAGTTTATCGACAAGCGGGAGCGAGCAGTACTTC
len: 14; v_gene: TRBV7-3; abundance: .; d_gene: .; j_gene: TRBJ2-2; CDR3aa: CASSPTGGVAELFF; CDR3nt: TGTGCCAGCAGCCCTACGGGGGGCGTCGCGGAGCTGTTTTTT
len: 15; v_gene: TRBV5-1; abundance: .; d_gene: .; j_gene: TRBJ1-4; CDR3aa: CASSLALGDNEKLFF; CDR3nt: TGCGCCAGCAGCTTGGCTCTGGGAGATAATGAAAAACTGTTTTTT
len: 13; v_gene: TRBV5-1; abundance: .; d_gene: TRBD1; j_gene: TRBJ1-2; CDR3aa: CASSERDRGGYTF; CDR3nt: TGCGCCAGCAGCGAACGGGACAGAGGCGGCTACACCTTC
len: 14; v_gene: TRBV4-1; abundance: .; d_gene: .; j_gene: TRBJ2-7; CDR3aa: CASSLTSGAGEQYF; CDR3nt: TGCGCCAGCAGCCTGACGAGTGGGGCCGGCGAGCAGTACTTC
len: 15; v_gene: TRBV2; abundance: .; d_gene: .; j_gene: TRBJ1-5; CDR3aa: CASSDSGGPNQPQHF; CDR3nt: TGTGCCAGCAGTGATAGCGGGGGGCCAAATCAGCCCCAGCATTTT
len: 15; v_gene: TRBV16; abundance: .; d_gene: .; j_gene: TRBJ2-1; CDR3aa: CASSPEGALHNEQFF; CDR3nt: TGTGCCAGCAGCCCGGAGGGGGCCCTTCACAATGAGCAGTTCTTC
len: 13; v_gene: TRBV5-1; abundance: .; d_gene: .; j_gene: TRBJ2-1; CDR3aa: CASRRRDNNEQFF; CDR3nt: TGCGCCAGCAGGAGACGGGATAACAATGAGCAGTTCTTC
len: 14; v_gene: TRBV15; abundance: .; d_gene: .; j_gene: TRBJ2-2; CDR3aa: CATSATKNTGELFF; CDR3nt: TGTGCCACCAGCGCTACCAAGAACACCGGGGAGCTGTTTTTT
len: 14; v_gene: TRBV29-1; abundance: .; d_gene: TRBD1; j_gene: TRBJ2-1; CDR3aa: CSVAGTGPYNEQFF; CDR3nt: TGCAGCGTTGCCGGGACAGGTCCTTACAATGAGCAGTTCTTC
len: 17; v_gene: TRBV4-2; abundance: .; d_gene: TRBD2; j_gene: TRBJ2-3; CDR3aa: CASSQRGSETSTDTQYF; CDR3nt: TGTGCCAGCAGCCAGCGGGGGAGCGAAACTAGCACAGATACGCAGTATTTT
len: 12; v_gene: TRBV19; abundance: .; d_gene: TRBD1; j_gene: TRBJ1-5; CDR3aa: CASTQGVQPQHF; CDR3nt: TGTGCCAGTACCCAGGGGGTTCAGCCCCAGCATTTT
len: 14; v_gene: TRBV5-6; abundance: .; d_gene: .; j_gene: TRBJ1-1; CDR3aa: CASSNGGGNTEAFF; CDR3nt: TGTGCCAGCAGCAACGGGGGGGGGAACACTGAAGCTTTCTTT
len: 12; v_gene: TRBV2; abundance: .; d_gene: .; j_gene: TRBJ2-7; CDR3aa: CASTGNIYEQYF; CDR3nt: TGTGCCAGCACGGGGAATATCTACGAGCAGTACTTC
len: 14; v_gene: TRBV7-2; abundance: once; d_gene: .; j_gene: TRBJ2-3; CDR3aa: CASSYFGSTDTQYF; CDR3nt: TGTGCCAGCAGCTATTTCGGGAGCACAGATACGCAGTATTTT
len: 18; v_gene: TRBV5-1; abundance: .; d_gene: TRBD2; j_gene: TRBJ2-5; CDR3aa: CASSLGQRAGASQETQYF; CDR3nt: TGCGCCAGCAGCTTGGGACAGCGGGCGGGAGCCTCCCAAGAGACCCAGTACTTC
len: 14; v_gene: TRBV2; abundance: .; d_gene: TRBD1; j_gene: TRBJ2-1; CDR3aa: CASTTYRGHNEQFF; CDR3nt: TGTGCCAGCACCACCTACAGGGGCCACAATGAGCAGTTCTTC
len: 15; v_gene: TRBV9; abundance: .; d_gene: .; j_gene: TRBJ2-3; CDR3aa: CASSGYASPTDTQYF; CDR3nt: TGTGCCAGCAGCGGTTACGCTAGCCCCACAGATACGCAGTATTTT
len: 13; v_gene: TRBV7-8; abundance: .; d_gene: .; j_gene: TRBJ2-3; CDR3aa: CASSWRFTDTQYF; CDR3nt: TGTGCCAGCAGCTGGAGATTCACAGATACGCAGTATTTT
len: 14; v_gene: TRBV19; abundance: .; d_gene: .; j_gene: TRBJ1-2; CDR3aa: CASTDSPGSGGYTF; CDR3nt: TGTGCCAGTACCGACTCGCCAGGGTCAGGTGGCTACACCTTC
len: 15; v_gene: TRBV27; abundance: .; d_gene: .; j_gene: TRBJ2-3; CDR3aa: CASSPRGPHTDTQYF; CDR3nt: TGTGCCAGCAGTCCAAGAGGGCCTCACACAGATACGCAGTATTTT
len: 13; v_gene: TRBV2; abundance: .; d_gene: TRBD1; j_gene: TRBJ2-7; CDR3aa: CASSRQGRNEQYF; CDR3nt: TGTGCCAGCAGCCGACAGGGTCGGAACGAGCAGTACTTC
len: 18; v_gene: TRBV11-1; abundance: once; d_gene: .; j_gene: TRBJ2-3; CDR3aa: CASSLAPMRAGSGDTQYF; CDR3nt: TGTGCCAGCAGCTTAGCGCCTATGAGGGCAGGCTCCGGGGATACGCAGTATTTT
len: 13; v_gene: TRBV2; abundance: once; d_gene: .; j_gene: TRBJ2-7; CDR3aa: CASSVGFTNEQYF; CDR3nt: TGTGCCAGCAGTGTCGGATTCACTAATGAGCAGTACTTC
len: 16; v_gene: TRBV27; abundance: .; d_gene: .; j_gene: TRBJ1-5; CDR3aa: CASSFILGTLGQPQHF; CDR3nt: TGTGCCAGCAGTTTCATACTCGGGACACTAGGCCAGCCCCAGCATTTT
len: 14; v_gene: TRBV12-5; abundance: .; d_gene: TRBD1; j_gene: TRBJ2-7; CDR3aa: CASAFGQGAYEQYF; CDR3nt: TGTGCTAGTGCTTTCGGGCAGGGGGCATACGAGCAGTACTTC
len: 13; v_gene: TRBV11-3; abundance: once; d_gene: .; j_gene: TRBJ1-3; CDR3aa: CASSTGVGNTIYF; CDR3nt: TGTGCCAGCAGTACGGGGGTTGGAAACACCATATATTTT
len: 14; v_gene: TRBV6-1; abundance: .; d_gene: TRBD1; j_gene: TRBJ2-7; CDR3aa: CASKDRGSLYEQYF; CDR3nt: TGTGCCAGCAAAGACAGGGGGTCACTGTACGAGCAGTACTTC
len: 14; v_gene: TRBV27; abundance: .; d_gene: .; j_gene: TRBJ2-2; CDR3aa: CASRLDLLFGELFF; CDR3nt: TGTGCCAGCAGACTGGACTTGCTCTTCGGGGAGCTGTTTTTT
len: 14; v_gene: TRBV7-9; abundance: .; d_gene: TRBD2; j_gene: TRBJ2-1; CDR3aa: CASSVSGSPNEQFF; CDR3nt: TGTGCCAGCAGCGTTAGCGGGAGCCCAAATGAGCAGTTCTTC
len: 15; v_gene: TRBV9; abundance: .; d_gene: .; j_gene: TRBJ2-3; CDR3aa: CASSVDSGRLDTQYF; CDR3nt: TGTGCCAGCAGCGTAGATAGCGGAAGGTTAGATACGCAGTATTTT
len: 16; v_gene: TRBV19; abundance: .; d_gene: TRBD2; j_gene: TRBJ2-1; CDR3aa: CASSIDQLAGGDEQFF; CDR3nt: TGTGCCAGTAGTATAGATCAACTAGCGGGAGGTGATGAGCAGTTCTTC
len: 13; v_gene: TRBV25-1; abundance: .; d_gene: .; j_gene: TRBJ1-1; CDR3aa: CASIQGHDTEAFF; CDR3nt: TGTGCCAGCATCCAGGGGCATGACACTGAAGCTTTCTTT
len: 15; v_gene: TRBV2; abundance: .; d_gene: .; j_gene: TRBJ2-1; CDR3aa: CASSDGGERYNEQFF; CDR3nt: TGTGCCAGCAGTGATGGCGGCGAACGGTACAATGAGCAGTTCTTC
len: 14; v_gene: TRBV10-3; abundance: .; d_gene: TRBD1; j_gene: TRBJ1-5; CDR3aa: CATQGARGNQPQHF; CDR3nt: TGTGCCACCCAGGGGGCGCGTGGCAATCAGCCCCAGCATTTT
len: 15; v_gene: TRBV4-3; abundance: .; d_gene: .; j_gene: TRBJ2-1; CDR3aa: CASSQGQGFYNEQFF; CDR3nt: TGCGCCAGCAGCCAGGGGCAGGGGTTCTACAATGAGCAGTTCTTC
len: 18; v_gene: TRBV5-1; abundance: .; d_gene: TRBD2; j_gene: TRBJ2-5; CDR3aa: CASSLEGFGSGQQETQYF; CDR3nt: TGCGCCAGCAGCTTGGAAGGTTTTGGTAGCGGGCAACAAGAGACCCAGTACTTC
len: 12; v_gene: TRBV7-9; abundance: .; d_gene: .; j_gene: TRBJ2-7; CDR3aa: CASSPRQNEQYF; CDR3nt: TGTGCCAGCAGCCCTCGACAGAACGAGCAGTACTTC